This T cell receptor beta chain was obtained from a study of CD8 T cells in ankylosing spondylitis. The CDR3 extends over 13 amino acids. The V end lost 1 base, the J end lost 2 bases, and 5 bases lay between the germline ends. The authors made TCR beta libraries by quantitative 5'-RACE with molecular barcodes. TCRdb reanalysed the 5' RACE reads using MiXCR and keeps one entry per CDR3 protein. The data contain around 180,000 distinct CDR3 sequences, 18% of them singletons. This clonotype appeared many times. Its antigen remains unknown. General study results and limits: Made up of about eight highly homologous variants, a TCR beta motif appeared characteristic of ankylosing spondylitis blood. Disease-linked clones were reportedly significantly enriched in matched ankylosing spondylitis synovial fluid. Some motif variants were previously reported in reactive arthritis synovial fluid and blood.

This clonotype was obtained from a male donor aged 10 to 30 with ankylosing spondylitis or in good health (not recorded which). Material: blood, either unsorted or a sorted T cell fraction (not recorded which). The J gene is TRBJ1-2, the V gene TRBV12-3 or TRBV12-4; D uncertain. The CDR3 sequence: CASSLVRNYGYTF. CDR3 nucleotides: TGTGCCAGCAGTTTAGTCAGGAACTATGGCTACACCTTC.